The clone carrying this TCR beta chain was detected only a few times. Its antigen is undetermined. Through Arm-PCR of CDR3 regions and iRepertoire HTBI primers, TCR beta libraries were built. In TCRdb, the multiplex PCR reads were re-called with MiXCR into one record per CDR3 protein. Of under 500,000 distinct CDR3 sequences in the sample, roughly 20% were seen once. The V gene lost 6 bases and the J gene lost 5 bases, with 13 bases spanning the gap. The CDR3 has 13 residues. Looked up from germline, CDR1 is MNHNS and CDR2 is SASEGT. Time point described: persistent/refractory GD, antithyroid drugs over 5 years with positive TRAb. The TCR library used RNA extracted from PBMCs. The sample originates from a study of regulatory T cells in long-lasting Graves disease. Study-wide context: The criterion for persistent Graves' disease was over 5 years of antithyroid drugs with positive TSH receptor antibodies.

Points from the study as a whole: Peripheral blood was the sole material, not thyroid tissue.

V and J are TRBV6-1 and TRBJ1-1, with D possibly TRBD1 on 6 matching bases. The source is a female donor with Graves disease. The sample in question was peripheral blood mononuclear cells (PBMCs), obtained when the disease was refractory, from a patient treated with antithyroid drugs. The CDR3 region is CASRETRGTEAFF. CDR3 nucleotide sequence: TGTGCCAGCAGGGAGACCAGGGGAACTGAAGCTTTCTTT.